The clone carrying this T cell receptor (beta chain) appeared a single time. The entry originates in a study of cytomegalovirus exposure and HLA in healthy donors. The CDR3 loop spans 14 amino acids. Germline trimming cut 2 bases from V and 6 bases from J; bases unmatched to any gene: 5. The germline gives CDR1 SGHRS, CDR2 YFSETQ. The data were produced by immunoSEQ multiplex PCR, yet TCRdb's version contains in-frame clones alone and is incomplete. The sample contains under 150,000 clones, roughly nine tenths of which appear only once. The J gene is TRBJ2-7, the V gene TRBV5-1, with TRBD2 matching 10 bases. This receptor was taken from a man younger than 35 in good health and CMV-seronegative. Sequencing input: PBMCs. CDR3 DNA sequence: TGCGCCAGCAGCTTTATTCTAGCGGGGGCCGAGCAGTACTTC. Amino acid sequence: CASSFILAGAEQYF.